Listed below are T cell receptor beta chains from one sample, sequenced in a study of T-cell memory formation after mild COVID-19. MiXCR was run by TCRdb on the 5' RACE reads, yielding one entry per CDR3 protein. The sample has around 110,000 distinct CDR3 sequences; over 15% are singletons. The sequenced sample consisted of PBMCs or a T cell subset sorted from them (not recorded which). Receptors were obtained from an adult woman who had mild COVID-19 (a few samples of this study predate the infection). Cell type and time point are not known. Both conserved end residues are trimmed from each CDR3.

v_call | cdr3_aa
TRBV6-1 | ASSEFMGDYEQY
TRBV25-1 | ASSEGLGLGQGTDTQY
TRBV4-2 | ASSQGRTPADTQY
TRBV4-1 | ASSQDTGGAYEQY
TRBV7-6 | ASSPSGTSGYNEQF
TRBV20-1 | SASDRVYAEAF
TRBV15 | ATSRDGGGDEQF
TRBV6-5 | ASSPLPDNSNQPQH
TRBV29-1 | SVNRGDTEAF
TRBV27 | ASPGRKRGKLGYGYT
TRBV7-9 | ASSLWTGGISDEQY